This T cell receptor (beta chain) was retrieved from a study of blood T cell repertoires in COVID-19. Study-wide context: Researchers got acute and convalescent COVID-19 samples from the United States, Italy and Spain. From T cells, B-cell-depleted T cells, or PBMCs came the material, which was cDNA or gDNA.

The ends were cut back, 0 bases at V and 3 bases at J, with 4 bases in the middle. The CDR3 sequence is 13 residues long. Germline V gives CDR1 SGHTA, CDR2 FQGNSA. Authors' analysis steps: Scientists estimated how many nucleated cells there were by amplifying reference gene primers. Clones were sequenced by immunoSEQ multiplex PCR, and TCRdb holds only the in-frame ones, with some missing. V, J and clone size are those of that table, while D and trimming were read from the DNA. This table has 95,000 to 120,000 clones, about 88% appearing once. The V and J genes are TRBV7-2 and TRBJ2-3; D gene unclear. The source material was peripheral blood. The source of this sequence is a man between 40 and 49 years old with acute or convalescent COVID-19. The CDR3 loop reads CASSLARTDTQYF. Written as DNA, the CDR3 is TGTGCCAGCAGCTTAGCGCGGACAGATACGCAGTATTTT.